Listed below are T cell receptor beta chains from one sample, sequenced in a study of monozygotic twins with cystic fibrosis. Repertoires were generated with immunoSEQ multiplex PCR, while TCRdb's copy carries only in-frame clones and drops some. This table holds some 33,000 clones, around nine tenths found once. Sample: blood. The receptors here all came from a boy under 10 years old with cystic fibrosis. Each CDR3 is given without its conserved first and last residue. Fields, in order: J gene, clone size, V gene, CDR3 protein. Not every row has a clone size; where given, it reads once, few, many or a size class.

J gene: TRBJ1-5; clone size: -; V gene: TRBV6-5; CDR3 protein: ASSDTGGYQPQH
J gene: TRBJ2-7; clone size: once; V gene: TRBV6-6; CDR3 protein: ASRGIHEQY
J gene: TRBJ1-4; clone size: few; V gene: TRBV10-3; CDR3 protein: ATSRDEQLF
J gene: TRBJ1-3; clone size: few; V gene: TRBV5-1; CDR3 protein: ASSPDGSSGNTIY
J gene: TRBJ2-1; clone size: -; V gene: TRBV2; CDR3 protein: ASSALTWRGGGHNEQF
J gene: TRBJ1-2; clone size: -; V gene: TRBV11-3; CDR3 protein: ASSFQGTGYT
J gene: TRBJ2-1; clone size: -; V gene: TRBV4-2; CDR3 protein: ASSQDLRGSYNEQF
J gene: TRBJ1-1; clone size: -; V gene: TRBV6-5; CDR3 protein: ASSYSGGLNTEAF
J gene: TRBJ2-5; clone size: -; V gene: TRBV6-8; CDR3 protein: ASSYSMTPMETQY
J gene: TRBJ1-2; clone size: -; V gene: TRBV29-1; CDR3 protein: SAKGQGGYGYT
J gene: TRBJ1-2; clone size: -; V gene: TRBV6-1; CDR3 protein: ASSAPGENGYT
J gene: TRBJ1-2; clone size: -; V gene: TRBV13; CDR3 protein: ASSSINRDRPPRDGYT
J gene: TRBJ2-5; clone size: -; V gene: TRBV4-1; CDR3 protein: ASSDPGVGETQY
J gene: TRBJ1-5; clone size: -; V gene: TRBV6-1; CDR3 protein: ASSEQSSNQPQH
J gene: TRBJ2-7; clone size: once; V gene: TRBV6-5; CDR3 protein: ASRTSGTHEQY
J gene: TRBJ2-2; clone size: -; V gene: TRBV6-5; CDR3 protein: ASRPQGRVGELF
J gene: TRBJ1-4; clone size: -; V gene: TRBV7-9; CDR3 protein: ASSLLQSTNEKLF
J gene: TRBJ2-7; clone size: once; V gene: TRBV5-1; CDR3 protein: ASSLEGTDSYEQY
J gene: TRBJ1-6; clone size: -; V gene: TRBV7-2; CDR3 protein: ASSLEASTTYSPLH
J gene: TRBJ1-6; clone size: -; V gene: TRBV19; CDR3 protein: ASSFRTQERNSPLH
J gene: TRBJ2-7; clone size: -; V gene: TRBV9; CDR3 protein: ASSVDDRGLYEQY
J gene: TRBJ1-1; clone size: -; V gene: TRBV5-6; CDR3 protein: ASSLWESTEAF
J gene: TRBJ2-5; clone size: -; V gene: TRBV5-4; CDR3 protein: ASSPKGGARVFETQY
J gene: TRBJ2-5; clone size: -; V gene: TRBV18; CDR3 protein: ASSRGETQY
J gene: TRBJ1-1; clone size: -; V gene: TRBV5-4; CDR3 protein: ASTHGTGASEAF
J gene: TRBJ1-1; clone size: -; V gene: TRBV6-5; CDR3 protein: ASSYGVLNTEAF
J gene: TRBJ2-2; clone size: -; V gene: TRBV21-1; CDR3 protein: ARREGLPNTGELF
J gene: TRBJ1-2; clone size: -; V gene: TRBV5-6; CDR3 protein: ASSLVGEEGNYGYT
J gene: TRBJ2-2; clone size: -; V gene: TRBV6-1; CDR3 protein: ASSEALQTGNTGELF
J gene: TRBJ2-3; clone size: -; V gene: TRBV9; CDR3 protein: ASSSKDRAPSSTDTQY
J gene: TRBJ2-7; clone size: -; V gene: TRBV11-3; CDR3 protein: ASTTPGSMNDEQY
J gene: TRBJ2-1; clone size: -; V gene: TRBV4-3; CDR3 protein: ASSPWPSPQGDSYNEQF
J gene: TRBJ1-2; clone size: few; V gene: TRBV5-4; CDR3 protein: ASSFHNDYGYT
J gene: TRBJ1-5; clone size: -; V gene: TRBV27; CDR3 protein: ASSLMGGSNQPQH
J gene: TRBJ1-1; clone size: -; V gene: TRBV5-6; CDR3 protein: ASSLGRATEAF
J gene: TRBJ1-5; clone size: -; V gene: TRBV6-1; CDR3 protein: ASSEGYSNQPQH
J gene: TRBJ1-6; clone size: -; V gene: TRBV5-4; CDR3 protein: ASSLGSSAPLH
J gene: TRBJ1-2; clone size: -; V gene: TRBV6-5; CDR3 protein: ASSEGQGYGYT
J gene: TRBJ1-6; clone size: -; V gene: TRBV19; CDR3 protein: ASSPRGPGYSPLH
J gene: TRBJ2-1; clone size: -; V gene: TRBV11-1; CDR3 protein: ASSRGRGDEQF
J gene: TRBJ1-1; clone size: -; V gene: TRBV4-1; CDR3 protein: ASSQEGWGKSTEAF
J gene: TRBJ1-1; clone size: -; V gene: TRBV7-9; CDR3 protein: ASSLGAGTANTEAF
J gene: TRBJ1-5; clone size: -; V gene: TRBV2; CDR3 protein: ASSEGPWGQPQH
J gene: TRBJ1-2; clone size: -; V gene: TRBV5-1; CDR3 protein: ASSPRDSVDGYT
J gene: TRBJ2-5; clone size: -; V gene: TRBV25-1; CDR3 protein: ASSARQGLTQY
J gene: TRBJ1-3; clone size: -; V gene: TRBV15; CDR3 protein: ATSRGGNTIY
J gene: TRBJ2-1; clone size: -; V gene: TRBV25-1; CDR3 protein: ASSVGGLVGNEQF
J gene: TRBJ1-1; clone size: -; V gene: TRBV7-9; CDR3 protein: ASSRGTEAF
J gene: TRBJ2-3; clone size: -; V gene: TRBV13; CDR3 protein: ASSPGLRTDTQY
J gene: TRBJ2-1; clone size: once; V gene: TRBV5-1; CDR3 protein: ASSLSGGPYEQF
J gene: TRBJ1-5; clone size: -; V gene: TRBV19; CDR3 protein: ASSPGGSNQPQH
J gene: TRBJ1-1; clone size: -; V gene: TRBV10-3; CDR3 protein: AISENQQNLNTEAF
J gene: TRBJ1-2; clone size: few; V gene: TRBV7-9; CDR3 protein: ASSLTIQTASYGYT
J gene: TRBJ2-5; clone size: -; V gene: TRBV7-9; CDR3 protein: ASSLGQGGGQETQY